These 31 T cell receptor beta chains were all obtained from the same sample, sequenced in a study of cytomegalovirus exposure and HLA in healthy donors. The PCR used 60 Vbeta and 13 Jbeta primers. The data were produced by immunoSEQ multiplex PCR, yet TCRdb's version contains in-frame clones alone and is incomplete. The profile shows roughly 200,000 clones, 80% to 90% of them singletons. The sequencing sample was made of PBMCs. Receptor source: a woman in her 30s in good health and CMV-seronegative.

The chain joins TRBV5-6 to TRBJ2-3; the D is unclear. V was cut by 0 bases and J by 7 bases, with 6 bases left in between. The CDR3 contains 12 residues. The germline V gene has CDR1 SGHDT and CDR2 YYEEEE. CDR3 nucleotides: TGTGCCAGCAGCTTGGGAGACAATACGCAGTATTTT. Amino acids: CASSLGDNTQYF.

The chain recombines TRBV5-1 with TRBJ1-1; TRBD1 matches at 9 bases. The germline V gene encodes CDR1 SGHRS and CDR2 YFSETQ. J gave up 4 bases and V 4 bases, and 8 bases lay outside the gene matches. This CDR3 is built from 15 residues. The DNA of the CDR3 is TGCGCCAGCAGCCGAGACAACAGGGGGCTCACTGAAGCTTTCTTT. This codes for CASSRDNRGLTEAFF.

The chain employs TRBV5-1 and TRBJ2-3, with 10 nucleotides matching TRBD2. CDR1 SGHRS and CDR2 YFSETQ come from the germline V gene. V gave up 6 bases and J gave up 0 bases; unmatched junction bases: 7. The length of the CDR3 is 16 residues. Written as DNA, the CDR3 is TGCGCCAGCACGGTAGCGGGGGGCCTTAGCACAGATACGCAGTATTTT. It codes for CASTVAGGLSTDTQYF. The complete variable domain, with remaining parts taken from reference TRBV5-1 and TRBJ2-3, reads KAGVTQTPRYLIKTRGQQVTLSCSPISGHRSVSWYQQTPGQGLQFLFEYFSETQRNKGNFPGRFSGRQFSNSRSEMNVSTLELGDSALYLCASTVAGGLSTDTQYFGPGTRLTVL.

The chain combines TRBV28 with TRBJ2-2, with 11 bases aligning to TRBD1. With 6 bases clipped from V and 5 bases from J, the junction kept 11 bases outside the gene matches. Germline assignment: CDR1 MDHEN and CDR2 SYDVKM. The CDR3 length is 17 residues. Here the CDR3 DNA reads TGTGCCAGCAGCTTTACCGGACAGGGGGCTGTAACCGGGGAGCTGTTTTTT. It encodes CASSFTGQGAVTGELFF.

V gene TRBV4-1 combines with J gene TRBJ1-1, with TRBD1 matching 7 bases. The germline V gene encodes CDR1 MGHRA and CDR2 YSYEKL. The CDR3 spans 15 residues. The ends lost 4 bases at V and 8 bases at J; junction bases unmatched: 13. The CDR3 bases are TGCGCCAGCAGCCTAACCTGGGACAGTAATGGGGAAGCTTTCTTT. It translates to CASSLTWDSNGEAFF.

V is TRBV11-2 and J is TRBJ2-3; 11 nucleotides agree with TRBD1. V shed 5 bases and J 3 bases; nucleotides not matched to a gene: 7. Per the germline V gene, CDR1 is SGHAT and CDR2 is FQNNGV. This CDR3 is built from 16 residues. CDR3 bases: TGTGCCAGCAGCAAAAGAGGGACAGGGGGGACAGATACGCAGTATTTT. It yields the protein CASSKRGTGGTDTQYF.

This chain links TRBV25-1 with TRBJ2-1; TRBD2 agrees at 9 bases. Germline V CDR1 and CDR2: MGHDK, SYGVNS. CDR3 size: 16 residues. Trimming cost V 3 bases and J 7 bases; bases outside gene matches: 10. The CDR3 DNA is TGTGCCAGCAGTGACAAGCGGGGGGCGGTAGGGAATGAGCAGTTCTTC. As protein: CASSDKRGAVGNEQFF.

The chain has TRBV7-2 and TRBJ2-2; D remains ambiguous. CDR1 and CDR2 from the germline V gene are SGHTA and FQGNSA. The CDR3 consists of 15 residues. Trimming removed 7 bases from V and 4 bases from J, with 16 bases in between. The CDR3 loop is CASTPRARSTGELFF. DNA for the CDR3: TGTGCCAGCACCCCGCGAGCCAGGTCCACCGGGGAGCTGTTTTTT.

This sequence joins TRBV29-1 and TRBJ2-1, with TRBD2 as a possible D gene (6 bases). Trimming took off 3 bases at V and 4 bases at J, with 16 bases between the two ends. This CDR3 region has 15 residues. In germline, CDR1 is SQVTM, CDR2 ANQGSEA. This CDR3 is CSVDIMGGRYNEQFF. CDR3 DNA sequence: TGCAGCGTTGATATCATGGGGGGTAGGTACAATGAGCAGTTCTTC.

This chain joins TRBV28 and TRBJ1-5; 7 bases are shared with TRBD1. V gave up 6 bases and J gave up 4 bases; unmatched junction bases: 18. Per the germline V gene, CDR1 is MDHEN and CDR2 is SYDVKM. The CDR3 totals 18 residues. The CDR3 is CASSLIQGYGSKNQPQHF. CDR3 in DNA: TGTGCCAGCAGCCTTATACAGGGGTACGGGTCAAAAAATCAGCCCCAGCATTTT.

The V gene is TRBV29-1, the J gene TRBJ1-1; D is possibly TRBD1 (6 bases). The CDR3 sequence is 14 residues long. CDR1 SQVTM and CDR2 ANQGSEA come from the germline V gene. V lost 3 bases and J lost 6, with 17 bases in between. The CDR3 DNA sequence: TGCAGCGTTGACCAGGGGCAGGGAATTTCTGAAGCTTTCTTT. This translates into CSVDQGQGISEAFF. The full variable domain, its missing parts supplied by reference TRBV29-1 and TRBJ1-1, is SAVISQKPSRDICQRGTSLTIQCQVDSQVTMMFWYRQQPGQSLTLIATANQGSEATYESGFVIDKFPISRPNLTFSTLTVSNMSPEDSSIYLCSVDQGQGISEAFFGQGTRLTVV.

V gene TRBV28 combines with J gene TRBJ1-5; D is perhaps TRBD1 (5 bases). Trimming removed 5 bases at V and 0 bases at J, with 11 bases between. The germline gives CDR1 MDHEN, CDR2 SYDVKM. This CDR3 spans 15 amino acids. The CDR3: CASSRYRNSNQPQHF. The CDR3 DNA is TGTGCCAGCAGTCGATACAGGAATAGCAATCAGCCCCAGCATTTT.

This chain connects TRBV11-2 to TRBJ2-3, with TRBD2 identical over 11 bases. V shed 0 bases, J shed 3 bases, and the junction held 8 bases outside the gene matches. There are 18 residues in the CDR3. Germline CDR1 SGHAT, CDR2 FQNNGV. DNA for the CDR3: TGTGCCAGCAGCTTAGATCCGTCGGCTAGCGGGAGGACAGATACGCAGTATTTT. Its translation: CASSLDPSASGRTDTQYF.

V is TRBV5-1 and J is TRBJ1-1, with D uncertain. This CDR3 is 14 amino acids long. Deletions cut 4 bases from V and 4 bases from J, with 14 bases between. Per germline, CDR1 SGHRS and CDR2 YFSETQ. The CDR3 DNA is TGCGCCAGCAGCGACGACGGGTTGAGCACTGAAGCTTTCTTT. It codes for CASSDDGLSTEAFF.

V and J are TRBV19 and TRBJ1-1, with TRBD1 matching over 8 bases. This CDR3 has 17 amino acids. Germline V gives CDR1 LNHDA, CDR2 SQIVND (reference sequence). The junction had 14 bases not matched to a gene; V was cut back by 4 bases and J by 4 bases. Here the CDR3 DNA reads TGTGCCAGTAGTACGGTCCGGCCAGGGGGCAGTCGCACTGAAGCTTTCTTT. This translates into CASSTVRPGGSRTEAFF.

The V gene is TRBV7-9, the J gene TRBJ2-7, with 9 positions matching TRBD2. Germline-derived CDR1 and CDR2 are SEHNR and FQNEAQ (reference sequence). The CDR3 consists of 15 residues. Trimming took 5 bases from V and 3 from J; bases not matched to a gene: 8. Here the CDR3 reads CASSAGGDTYYEQYF. For the CDR3, the DNA is TGTGCCAGCAGCGCGGGGGGGGACACCTACTACGAGCAGTACTTC.

The V and J genes are TRBV2 and TRBJ1-2, with D perhaps TRBD1 (5 bases). The CDR3 contains 15 residues. CDR1 and CDR2 from the germline V gene are SNHLY and FYNNEI. Trimming stripped 7 bases from V and 8 bases from J, with 23 bases between. The CDR3 nucleotides are TGTGCCAGCACCCCAACAGGAGATTATGGTTTGGGCTACACCTTC. The encoded protein is CASTPTGDYGLGYTF.

The V call is TRBV4-2, the J call TRBJ2-7, with a possible D match to TRBD1 (6 bases). V lost 1 base, J lost 5 bases, and 9 bases lay in between. The germline gives CDR1 LGHNA, CDR2 YNFKEQ. CDR3 length: 13 residues. This chain's CDR3 is CASSQGQVNEQYF. DNA of the CDR3: TGTGCCAGCAGCCAAGGACAGGTGAACGAGCAGTACTTC.

The chain is built from TRBV27 and TRBJ1-2; D is uncertain. This CDR3 has 14 amino acids. The ends were cut back, 2 bases at V and 0 bases at J, with 7 bases in the middle. CDR1 MNHEY and CDR2 SMNVEV come from the germline V gene (reference sequence). The CDR3 protein is CASSLDGSNYGYTF. In DNA, the CDR3 is TGTGCCAGCAGTTTAGACGGGTCTAACTATGGCTACACCTTC.

The chain joins TRBV7-9 to TRBJ2-3; 8 positions match TRBD1. CDR1 is SEHNR and CDR2 is FQNEAQ in the germline V gene (reference sequence). Trimming removed 1 base from V and 1 base from J; junction bases left unmatched: 4. This CDR3 has 16 residues. CDR3 sequence (DNA): TGTGCCAGCAGCTTAGGGTCCAGGGGGCGCACAGATACGCAGTATTTT. Protein product: CASSLGSRGRTDTQYF.

This chain joins TRBV6-1 and TRBJ2-7, with a tentative D call TRBD1 (6 bases). The CDR3 runs 13 residues. The V gene lost 6 bases and the J gene lost 2 bases, with 11 bases spanning the gap. Germline V lookup: CDR1 MNHNS, CDR2 SASEGT. CDR3 protein: CASRGAAAYEQYF. Here the CDR3 DNA reads TGTGCCAGCAGGGGGGCCGCGGCCTACGAGCAGTACTTC.

This clone was detected a few times. The chain carries TRBV18 and TRBJ2-5; 10 nucleotides line up with TRBD1. The CDR3 spans 15 residues. V shed 5 bases, J shed 1 base, and the junction held 4 bases outside the gene matches. Germline CDR1 and CDR2: KGHSH and LQKENI. Here the CDR3 DNA reads TGTGCCAGCTCAAACTGGGACAGGGGCCAAGAGACCCAGTACTTC. This sequence encodes CASSNWDRGQETQYF.

V gene TRBV2 combines with J gene TRBJ2-1, with D perhaps TRBD1 (6 bases). The CDR3 runs 14 residues. V was clipped by 1 base and J by 2 bases, with 6 bases between them. Germline V CDR1 and CDR2: SNHLY, FYNNEI. CDR3 DNA sequence: TGTGCCAGCAGTGAAGAGGGGGCCTACAATGAGCAGTTCTTC. Protein product: CASSEEGAYNEQFF.

This chain links TRBV27 with TRBJ2-7; 9 bases are shared with TRBD1. The V and J ends lost 4 bases and 3 bases, in that order; junction bases with no gene match: 10. CDR1 is MNHEY, CDR2 SMNVEV, per germline (reference sequence). This CDR3 region has 16 residues. As DNA, the CDR3 is TGTGCCAGCAGTTCAAATCCGGGACAGGGCGTCTACGAGCAGTACTTC. This gives the protein CASSSNPGQGVYEQYF.

In nucleotides, the CDR3 is TGTGCCAGCAGCCGAAAGGGGAACCAAGAGACCCAGTACTTC. This sequence encodes CASSRKGNQETQYF. V usage is TRBV7-9 and J usage is TRBJ2-5, with TRBD1 as a possible D gene (5 bases). Germline loops: CDR1 SEHNR, CDR2 FQNEAQ (reference sequence). The germline V and J ends were trimmed by 5 bases and 0 bases, with 10 bases remaining between them. The CDR3 has 14 residues.

V gene TRBV5-8 combines with J gene TRBJ2-3; D gene ambiguous. The CDR3 totals 15 residues. Germline CDR1 reads SGHTS; CDR2 reads YDEGEE. V was clipped by 0 bases and J by 0 bases, with 8 bases between them. The CDR3 nucleotides are TGTGCCAGCAGCTTGGGTCAGGCCAGCACAGATACGCAGTATTTT. Translated, it gives CASSLGQASTDTQYF.

This clone was observed a few times. The chain has TRBV6-4 and TRBJ1-1; TRBD1 aligns across 9 bases. The germline CDR1 and CDR2 sequences are MRHNA and SNTAGT. There are 19 residues in the CDR3. The V gene end was trimmed by 3 bases and the J gene end by 6 bases; junction bases not matched to a gene: 20. The CDR3 nucleotides read TGTGCCAGCAGTGAACCACACAGGGGGCGCTTGCCCCTCGGGTCTGAAGCTTTCTTT. It specifies CASSEPHRGRLPLGSEAFF.

This sequence joins TRBV7-9 and TRBJ2-1, with D unclear. Trimming took off 1 base at V and 6 bases at J, with 7 bases between the two ends. Germline CDR1 is SEHNR and CDR2 is FQNEAQ (reference sequence). CDR3 length: 13 amino acids. The DNA of the CDR3 is TGTGCCAGCAGCTTAGAACGGAGCAATGAGCAGTTCTTC. It is translated as CASSLERSNEQFF.

The chain employs TRBV2 and TRBJ1-6; 9 positions agree with TRBD1. Germline CDR1 SNHLY, CDR2 FYNNEI. V dropped 6 bases and J dropped 2; count of bases not matched to a gene: 5. The CDR3 is made up of 16 amino acids. The CDR3, as DNA: TGTGCCAGCAGACGGACAGGGGCCGCCTATAATTCACCCCTCCACTTT. This gives the protein CASRRTGAAYNSPLHF.

As to this clone: Its ends do not fully match the called genes, so a read error is possible. The rearrangement uses TRBV5-8 and TRBJ1-1; the D is unclear. Germline CDR1 reads SGHTS; CDR2 reads YDEGEE. CDR3 length: 9 amino acids. This chain's CDR3 is CASSFGVHF. The CDR3 DNA sequence: TGTGCCAGCAGCTTCGGGGTCCATTTT.

The count of this clone is one. This sequence joins TRBV18 and TRBJ2-3, with TRBD2 matching 8 bases. CDR1 is KGHSH, CDR2 LQKENI, per germline. V trimming: 2 bases; J trimming: 2 bases; junction bases outside the gene matches: 6. The CDR3 has 16 residues. Here the CDR3 DNA reads TGTGCCAGCTCACCAACAAGCGGGGGCTACACAGATACGCAGTATTTT. Amino acids: CASSPTSGGYTDTQYF.